Listed below are T cell receptor beta chains from one sample, sequenced in a study of blood T cell repertoires in COVID-19. Sequencing used immunoSEQ multiplex PCR; TCRdb keeps in-frame clones, though not all of them. The sample lists about 250,000 clones, approximately 90% seen once, with 2.6% in the top ten. Sequencing input: PBMCs or T cells enriched from blood (not recorded which). Receptors originate from a woman aged 25-40 years with acute COVID-19. The CDR3 runs from the conserved cysteine through the conserved F or W. D genes are given only for firm matches.

CDR3: CASSSRGGTQYF
D: NA
V: TRBV6-5
J: TRBJ2-5

CDR3: CASSHTTGISPLHF
D: NA
V: TRBV3-1/TRBV3-2
J: TRBJ1-6

CDR3: CASSYQGVRDSPLHF
D: NA
V: TRBV7-9
J: TRBJ1-6

CDR3: CASRDRHLVLRPQHF
D: TRBD1
V: TRBV19
J: TRBJ1-5

CDR3: CASSPGTGDGDGYTF
D: TRBD1
V: TRBV7-9
J: TRBJ1-2

CDR3: CASSQPRGQETQYF
D: NA
V: TRBV4-1
J: TRBJ2-5

CDR3: CASSLTVGRYSAEAFF
D: NA
V: TRBV7-9
J: TRBJ1-1

CDR3: CASTGHSKGFDSPLHF
D: NA
V: TRBV19
J: TRBJ1-6

CDR3: CASSLSRASGVTDTQYF
D: TRBD2
V: TRBV27
J: TRBJ2-3

CDR3: CASSSAQGDTEAFF
D: NA
V: TRBV5-1
J: TRBJ1-1

CDR3: CSVHPGGTAGIQETQYF
D: TRBD2
V: TRBV29-1
J: TRBJ2-5

CDR3: CASSLWRDSPLHF
D: NA
V: TRBV7-9
J: TRBJ1-6

CDR3: CASSYRQGRGYTF
D: TRBD1
V: TRBV6-5
J: TRBJ1-2

CDR3: CASSPGGINTEAFF
D: NA
V: TRBV4-3
J: TRBJ1-1

CDR3: CASSETGSLPEAFF
D: NA
V: TRBV19
J: TRBJ1-1

CDR3: CASSLGTGRSGNTIYF
D: TRBD1
V: TRBV7-8
J: TRBJ1-3

CDR3: CASSLEAGYNSPLHF
D: NA
V: TRBV5-1
J: TRBJ1-6

CDR3: CASLTGPGTEAFF
D: NA
V: TRBV18
J: TRBJ1-1